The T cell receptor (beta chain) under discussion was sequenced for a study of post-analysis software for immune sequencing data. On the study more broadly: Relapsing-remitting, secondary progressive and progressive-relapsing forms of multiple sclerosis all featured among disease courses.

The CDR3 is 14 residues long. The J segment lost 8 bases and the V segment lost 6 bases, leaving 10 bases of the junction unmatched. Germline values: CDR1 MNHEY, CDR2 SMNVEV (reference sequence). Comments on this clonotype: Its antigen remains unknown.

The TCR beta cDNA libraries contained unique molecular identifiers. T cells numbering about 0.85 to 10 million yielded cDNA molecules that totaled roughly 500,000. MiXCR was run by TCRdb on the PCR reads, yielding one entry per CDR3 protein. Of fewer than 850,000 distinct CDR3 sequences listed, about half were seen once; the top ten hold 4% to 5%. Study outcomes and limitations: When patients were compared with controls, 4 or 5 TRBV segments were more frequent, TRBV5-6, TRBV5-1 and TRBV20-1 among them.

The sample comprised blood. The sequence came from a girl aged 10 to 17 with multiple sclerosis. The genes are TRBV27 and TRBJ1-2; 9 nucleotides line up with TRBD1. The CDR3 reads CASSTGTGSRGYTF. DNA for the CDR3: TGTGCCAGCAGCACCGGGACAGGGTCGAGAGGCTACACCTTC.